These 14 T cell receptor beta chains came from one sample sequenced in a study of cytomegalovirus exposure and HLA in healthy donors. Vbeta (60) and Jbeta (13) primers were used in the PCR. Using immunoSEQ multiplex PCR, the repertoire was profiled, and TCRdb retains in-frame clones only, with some absent. Of some 180,000 clones listed, roughly 70% are singletons. Sequencing was done on a sample of PBMCs. These receptors came from a woman under 30 in good health and CMV-seropositive.

This clone was detected only a few times. The V gene is TRBV5-6, the J gene TRBJ1-2; D possibly corresponds to TRBD1 (5 bases). This CDR3 spans 14 amino acids. Germline V gives CDR1 SGHDT, CDR2 YYEEEE. Trimming stripped 5 bases from V and 2 bases from J, with 13 bases between. This CDR3 reads CASSQVRQNYGYTF. The CDR3 nucleotides are TGTGCCAGCAGTCAGGTCAGACAGAACTATGGCTACACCTTC.

The rearrangement links TRBV6-6 to TRBJ2-1, with D perhaps matching TRBD2 (5 bases). Germline loops: CDR1 MNHNY, CDR2 SVGAGI (reference sequence). The CDR3 consists of 14 residues. V lost 0 bases, J lost 6 bases, and 9 bases lay in between. As DNA, the CDR3 is TGTGCCAGCAGTTACTCTTCCCGGGGCAATGAGCAGTTCTTC. This gives the protein CASSYSSRGNEQFF.

The chain has TRBV27 and TRBJ1-1, with a possible D match to TRBD1 (5 bases). CDR1 MNHEY and CDR2 SMNVEV come from the germline V gene (reference sequence). Between the trimmed V and J ends, which lost 7 bases and 3 bases, there was a span of 18 bases. The CDR3 runs 15 residues. The CDR3 DNA is TGTGCCAGCAAGGACCTTCGACAGCCTTACACTGAAGCTTTCTTT. This sequence encodes CASKDLRQPYTEAFF.

The CDR3 loop is CASAGTLPNEQFF. CDR3 in DNA: TGTGCCAGCGCCGGGACATTACCTAATGAGCAGTTCTTC. The chain uses TRBV9 and TRBJ2-1; TRBD1 is a possible D gene (6 bases). The CDR3 extends over 13 amino acids. The ends were cut back, 7 bases at V and 7 bases at J, with 15 bases in the middle. Looked up from germline, CDR1 is SGDLS and CDR2 is YYNGEE.

The chain links TRBV7-2 to TRBJ2-3; D possibly corresponds to TRBD2 (5 bases). CDR3 length equals 13 residues. Trimming took 3 bases from V and 3 from J, leaving 7 bases between them. Germline V gives CDR1 SGHTA, CDR2 FQGNSA. In DNA form, the CDR3 reads TGTGCCAGCAGCTTTGAGGGAACAGATACGCAGTATTTT. Its translation: CASSFEGTDTQYF.

The gene calls are TRBV28 and TRBJ1-4; 11 nucleotides line up with TRBD1. Trimming removed 2 bases from V and 1 base from J; junction bases left unmatched: 9. CDR1 and CDR2 (germline): MDHEN, SYDVKM. This CDR3 spans 19 amino acids. In DNA, the CDR3 is TGTGCCAGCAGTTTAGGGCGGACAGGGGGCGCACAAACTAATGAAAAACTGTTTTTT. It is translated as CASSLGRTGGAQTNEKLFF.

V usage is TRBV2 and J usage is TRBJ1-4; unclear D gene. V lost 4 bases and J lost 8, with 14 bases in between. There are 14 residues in the CDR3. Germline V gene lookup returns CDR1 SNHLY and CDR2 FYNNEI. The CDR3 bases are TGTGCCAGCAGTGTGGAGGGCTTACGGGAAAAACTGTTTTTT. Encoded protein: CASSVEGLREKLFF.

CDR3 bases: TGCAGTTATGTCGGGAACACTGAAGCTTTCTTT. Protein: CSYVGNTEAFF. The chain links TRBV20-1 to TRBJ1-1; D is uncertain. CDR1 DFQATT and CDR2 SNEGSKA come from the germline V gene (reference sequence). Deletions cut 8 bases from V and 1 base from J, with 8 bases between. This CDR3 has 11 residues.

The chain uses TRBV29-1 and TRBJ1-1, with 11 nucleotides matching TRBD1. The CDR3 runs 15 residues. Trimming at V came to 7 bases and at J to 0 bases, leaving 7 bases not matched to a gene. CDR1 is SQVTM, CDR2 ANQGSEA, per germline. In nucleotides, the CDR3 is TGCAGCGCCCCCGGACAGGGGGCCTTGAACACTGAAGCTTTCTTT. Protein: CSAPGQGALNTEAFF.

This clone was detected only a few times. V usage is TRBV6-5 and J usage is TRBJ1-4; D is uncertain. V was cut by 5 bases and J by 2 bases, with 9 bases left in between. This CDR3 is built from 14 residues. The germline V gene has CDR1 MNHEY and CDR2 SVGAGI. The CDR3 here is CASSDEGTNEKLFF. In nucleotides, the CDR3 is TGTGCCAGCAGTGATGAGGGTACTAATGAAAAACTGTTTTTT.

This sequence joins TRBV7-9 and TRBJ2-2, with D possibly TRBD1 on 6 matching bases. The germline V gene has CDR1 SEHNR and CDR2 FQNEAQ (reference sequence). The CDR3 runs to 15 residues. Between the trimmed V and J ends, which lost 10 bases and 2 bases, there was a span of 17 bases. CDR3 region: CATETGTTNTGELFF. In DNA, the CDR3 is TGTGCCACTGAAACAGGGACAACTAACACCGGGGAGCTGTTTTTT.

This chain links TRBV5-1 with TRBJ1-2, with D hard to call. The CDR3 runs 13 residues. V was shortened by 4 bases and J by 2 bases, with 9 bases between the two germline ends. The germline V gene has CDR1 SGHRS and CDR2 YFSETQ. CDR3 sequence: CASSLEPNYGYTF. The CDR3 nucleotides are TGCGCCAGCAGCCTGGAGCCCAACTATGGCTACACCTTC.

This clone was detected once. The chain's CDR3 is CASSPEVAGITDTQYF. CDR3 sequence (DNA): TGCGCCAGCAGCCCGGAGGTAGCGGGGATCACAGATACGCAGTATTTT. The V and J genes are TRBV5-1 and TRBJ2-3; 8 bases map to TRBD2. From germline, CDR1 is SGHRS and CDR2 YFSETQ. The junction had 9 bases not matched to a gene; V was cut back by 4 bases and J by 2 bases. The CDR3 runs to 16 residues.

A few counts support this clone. CDR3 coding DNA: TGTGCCAGCAGCTTAGATCCGGGGTCGGGTGAGCAGTACTTC. Protein sequence: CASSLDPGSGEQYF. The V and J genes are TRBV7-2 and TRBJ2-7, with D tentatively TRBD2 (5 bases). The CDR3 totals 14 residues. Trimming pared 1 base from V and 7 bases from J, leaving 14 bases between. Germline CDR1 SGHTA, CDR2 FQGNSA.